One and the same sample provided the 9 T cell receptor beta chains below, sequenced in a study of blood T cell repertoires in COVID-19. Here immunoSEQ multiplex PCR was the method, and the copy in TCRdb shows in-frame clones only, minus some. The sample lists under 150,000 clones, approximately 80% occurring once. Sequenced sample: peripheral blood. The source is a man in his 60s with active or convalescent COVID-19.

The genes are TRBV11-3 and TRBJ2-3, with 12 bases fitting TRBD2. CDR3 length: 15 amino acids. V lost 5 bases and J lost 11; bases outside the gene matches: 11. Germline V CDR1 and CDR2: SGHNT, YENEEA. The CDR3 here is CASSGSSGRVTMQYF. CDR3 coding DNA: TGTGCCAGCAGCGGGTCTAGCGGGAGGGTAACCATGCAGTATTTT. Full variable domain (outside the CDR3, taken from reference TRBV11-3 and TRBJ2-3): EAGVVQSPRYKIIEKKQPVAFWCNPISGHNTLYWYLQNLGQGPELLIRYENEEAVDDSQLPKDRFSAERLKGVDSTLKIQPAELGDSAVYLCASSGSSGRVTMQYFGPGTRLTVL.

The chain joins TRBV27 to TRBJ2-7; 7 nucleotides align to TRBD2. Germline values: CDR1 MNHEY, CDR2 SMNVEV (reference sequence). This CDR3 is built from 14 residues. V dropped 4 bases and J dropped 6; count of bases not matched to a gene: 9. This chain's CDR3 is CASSSKSGIPEQYF. CDR3 DNA: TGTGCCAGCAGTTCGAAGAGCGGGATTCCCGAGCAGTACTTC.

CDR3 DNA sequence: TGTGCCAGCCTTACGAACTCCGCTGCTGGCTACACCTTC. This codes for CASLTNSAAGYTF. This rearrangement joins TRBV28 to TRBJ1-2; D call uncertain. The V end lost 8 bases, the J end lost 7 bases, and 17 bases lay between the germline ends. The germline V gene has CDR1 MDHEN and CDR2 SYDVKM. The CDR3 has 13 residues.

This chain links TRBV11-3 with TRBJ2-7; 7 nucleotides line up with TRBD2. With 3 bases clipped from V and 6 bases from J, the junction kept 2 bases outside the gene matches. The CDR3 contains 12 residues. The germline gives CDR1 SGHNT, CDR2 YENEEA. The DNA for the CDR3 is TGTGCCAGCAGCTTCGGGACTACCGAGCAGTACTTC. Translated, it gives CASSFGTTEQYF.

This clone was recorded a few times. This sequence joins TRBV7-9 and TRBJ2-7, with D perhaps TRBD2 (5 bases). Trimming shortened V by 2 bases and J by 2 bases, and 7 bases separated the two germline ends. CDR3 length: 13 amino acids. CDR1 and CDR2 (germline): SEHNR, FQNEAQ (reference sequence). The CDR3: CASSLPSTYEQYF. CDR3 nucleotide sequence: TGTGCCAGCAGCTTACCTAGCACCTACGAGCAGTACTTC.

The chain combines TRBV7-3 with TRBJ2-3, with D possibly TRBD2 on 5 matching bases. From germline, CDR1 is SGHTA and CDR2 FQGTGA. V was clipped by 3 bases and J by 1 base, with 11 bases between them. The CDR3 covers 15 residues. The CDR3 reads CASSFGSKGTDTQYF. The CDR3, as DNA: TGTGCCAGCAGCTTTGGGAGTAAGGGCACAGATACGCAGTATTTT.

The chain links TRBV28 to TRBJ1-2; D is possibly TRBD1 (6 bases). Germline CDR1 MDHEN, CDR2 SYDVKM. V was shortened by 5 bases and J by 4 bases, with 23 bases between the two germline ends. The CDR3 extends over 17 amino acids. CDR3 loop: CASSVIAGALTSYGYTF. CDR3 nucleotides: TGTGCCAGCAGTGTAATCGCAGGGGCGCTAACTAGCTATGGCTACACCTTC.

The gene calls are TRBV19 and TRBJ2-7; TRBD1 matches 8 bases. The ends lost 5 bases at V and 5 bases at J; junction bases unmatched: 8. Germline assignment: CDR1 LNHDA and CDR2 SQIVND (reference sequence). The CDR3 runs to 14 residues. The CDR3 DNA sequence: TGTGCCAGTAGTGCCCGGACAGGGACGAACGAGCAGTACTTC. The encoded protein is CASSARTGTNEQYF.

This clone was counted only a few times. The chain joins TRBV15 to TRBJ1-4; D remains unclear. Trimming took 0 bases from V and 14 from J, leaving 13 bases between them. The germline CDR1 and CDR2 sequences are LNHNV and YYDKDF (reference sequence). This CDR3 contains 13 residues. CDR3 DNA: TGTGCCACCAGCAGAGATAGGACTTTAACCCTGTTTTTT. Translation: CATSRDRTLTLFF.